A single sample gave rise to the 15 T cell receptor beta chains below, sequenced in a study of T-cell reconstitution after alpha-beta-depleted transplantation in children. Whole-study findings and limits: After one year, T-cell counts and TCRbeta diversity mostly came from new T cells.

Preparation of the TCRbeta library used unique molecular identifiers. TCRdb used MiXCR to reprocess the PCR reads, holding one entry per CDR3 protein. The table shows some 300,000 distinct CDR3 sequences, with roughly 8.2% occurring only once. These receptors are not linked to any known antigen. Sequences were derived from peripheral blood, sampled 360 days after TCRalphabeta/CD19-depleted stem cell transplant. These receptors were collected from a female patient aged 2-10 years who had a stem cell transplant for Fanconi anemia, so the T cells may come from the graft donor.

This clonotype was counted many times. The gene calls are TRBV5-1 and TRBJ2-1; no clear D gene. CDR1 and CDR2 (germline): SGHRS, YFSETQ. The CDR3 covers 11 residues. V lost 4 bases and J lost 8, with 7 bases in between. The CDR3 DNA is TGCGCCAGCAGCGAGGCTTATGAGCAGTTCTTC. This sequence encodes CASSEAYEQFF.

This chain joins TRBV27 and TRBJ2-1; 9 bases are a match to TRBD2. V lost 3 bases to trimming and J lost 8 bases; unmatched junction nucleotides: 11. There are 16 residues in the CDR3. CDR1 is MNHEY and CDR2 is SMNVEV in the germline V gene (reference sequence). The CDR3 DNA sequence: TGTGCCAGCAGTTTTAACCCTAGCGGGGTTTTATATGAGCAGTTCTTC. Its protein is CASSFNPSGVLYEQFF.

This clonotype showed up many times. The chain links TRBV11-2 to TRBJ2-1, with unresolved D. Deletions cut 5 bases from V and 1 base from J, with 15 bases between. CDR3 length equals 16 residues. Germline assignment: CDR1 SGHAT and CDR2 FQNNGV. In DNA form, the CDR3 reads TGTGCCAGCAGCCCAAGAGCCGGGTGGTCCTACAATGAGCAGTTCTTC. It translates to CASSPRAGWSYNEQFF. The whole variable domain, remainder taken from reference TRBV11-2 and TRBJ2-1, is EAGVAQSPRYKIIEKRQSVAFWCNPISGHATLYWYQQILGQGPKLLIQFQNNGVVDDSQLPKDRFSAERLKGVDSTLKIQPAKLEDSAVYLCASSPRAGWSYNEQFFGPGTRLTVL.

The chain is built from TRBV6-1 and TRBJ1-4, with D tentatively TRBD1 (6 bases). Deletions cut 5 bases from V and 8 bases from J, with 12 bases between. Germline-derived CDR1 and CDR2 are MNHNS and SASEGT. The CDR3 contains 13 residues. The CDR3 region is CASSQGMTEKLFF. Written as DNA, the CDR3 is TGTGCCAGCAGTCAGGGGATGACGGAAAAACTGTTTTTT.

This clonotype was detected many times. The V gene is TRBV28, the J gene TRBJ2-1; D uncertain. The germline CDR1 and CDR2 sequences are MDHEN and SYDVKM. The CDR3 spans 13 residues. V was trimmed by 2 bases and J by 4 bases, leaving 6 bases between them. The DNA for the CDR3 is TGTGCCAGCAGTTTAAGTTATTACAATGAGCAGTTCTTC. It codes for CASSLSYYNEQFF. The full variable domain, completed using reference TRBV28 and TRBJ2-1, is DVKVTQSSRYLVKRTGEKVFLECVQDMDHENMFWYRQDPGLGLRLIYFSYDVKMKEKGDIPEGYSVSREKKERFSLILESASTNQTSMYLCASSLSYYNEQFFGPGTRLTVL.

This clonotype occurred a few times. The CDR3 bases are TGTGCCAGCAGTGAAAGTAAAGGCTATGGCTACACCTTC. Translated, it gives CASSESKGYGYTF. The chain has TRBV2 and TRBJ1-2, with no clear D. CDR3 length: 13 residues. Germline values: CDR1 SNHLY, CDR2 FYNNEI. Trimming pared 2 bases from V and 4 bases from J, leaving 8 bases between.

This clonotype was seen repeatedly, ten times or more. This sequence joins TRBV6-1 and TRBJ2-1; no firm D call. The CDR3 extends over 13 amino acids. V lost 6 bases and J 5 bases, leaving 11 bases between the germline ends. Germline V gene sequence: CDR1 MNHNS, CDR2 SASEGT. CDR3 nucleotides: TGTGCCAGCAGCCGAGGACGGGACAATGAGCAGTTCTTC. The encoded protein is CASSRGRDNEQFF.

This clonotype turned up a few times. The rearrangement links TRBV3-1 to TRBJ1-1; D is unresolved. The CDR3 runs 14 residues. The germline V gene has CDR1 LGHDT and CDR2 YNNKEL (reference sequence). V dropped 4 bases and J dropped 1 base, with 10 bases sitting between them. The CDR3 loop reads CASSPWRQNTEAFF. Here the CDR3 DNA reads TGTGCCAGCAGCCCGTGGCGGCAGAACACTGAAGCTTTCTTT.

This clonotype was seen only a few times. V usage is TRBV11-2 and J usage is TRBJ2-7; D is possibly TRBD1 (7 bases). Germline loops: CDR1 SGHAT, CDR2 FQNNGV. The CDR3 is made up of 17 amino acids. V was clipped by 5 bases and J by 3 bases, with 23 bases between them. The CDR3 nucleotides read TGTGCCAGCAGCCGTAATCAGGGGGGTAGCGAAGGCTACGAGCAGTACTTC. It yields the protein CASSRNQGGSEGYEQYF.

In this sample, this clonotype turned up many times. The DNA for the CDR3 is TGCGCCAGCAGGTTAGCGAACACTGAAGCTTTCTTT. Its translation is CASRLANTEAFF. This chain joins TRBV5-1 and TRBJ1-1; no firm D call. Trimming removed 5 bases at V and 1 base at J, with 6 bases between. Germline CDR1 and CDR2: SGHRS and YFSETQ. The CDR3 length is 12 residues.

This clonotype showed up many times. The CDR3 sequence: CASSYSQGTAFF. CDR3 coding DNA: TGTGCCAGCAGTTACTCGCAGGGCACGGCTTTCTTT. The V call is TRBV6-5, the J call TRBJ1-1; D possibly corresponds to TRBD1 (5 bases). This CDR3 contains 12 residues. The germline V and J ends were trimmed by 0 bases and 11 bases, with 10 bases remaining between them. CDR1 is MNHEY, CDR2 SVGAGI, per germline.

This clonotype was recorded a few times. This rearrangement joins TRBV20-1 to TRBJ2-3; D not resolved. The V end was cut by 6 bases, the J end by 2 bases, with 15 bases between. This CDR3 comprises 14 residues. Germline CDR1 reads DFQATT; CDR2 reads SNEGSKA (reference sequence). The CDR3 here is CSAHLDFYTDTQYF. The CDR3 DNA follows: TGCAGTGCGCATCTAGATTTTTACACAGATACGCAGTATTTT.

At least ten counts were recorded for this clonotype. This sequence joins TRBV5-6 and TRBJ1-6; D not certain. The germline gives CDR1 SGHDT, CDR2 YYEEEE. V gave up 4 bases and J gave up 6 bases, with 8 bases separating them. The CDR3 covers 13 residues. The CDR3 coding sequence is TGTGCCAGCAGCGAGGGCTTTAATTCACCCCTCCACTTT. This translates into CASSEGFNSPLHF.

A note on this clonotype: The conserved phenylalanine or tryptophan is not found at the CDR3 terminus, so this likely reflects a read error. The V and J genes are TRBV5-1 and TRBJ1-1, with unresolved D. Trimming removed 4 bases from V and 1 base from J, with 8 bases in between. The germline V gene encodes CDR1 SGHRS and CDR2 YFSETQ. The CDR3 has 13 amino acids. In DNA form, the CDR3 reads TGCGCCAGCAGCCCCGACAAGAACACTGAAGCTTTCCTT. Amino acids: CASSPDKNTEAFL.

This clonotype was seen more than once but under ten times. CDR3 DNA: TGCGCCAGCAGCCAAGAAGCAGGGCCCTCCTACGAGCAGTACGTC. Translation: CASSQEAGPSYEQYV. The chain couples TRBV4-3 to TRBJ2-7; weak D call: TRBD1 (5 bases). Germline CDR1 is LGHNA and CDR2 is YSLEER. This CDR3 is built from 15 residues. Trimming removed 0 bases from V and 0 bases from J, with 9 bases in between.